These T cell receptor beta chains were read from a single sample in a study of CD8 T cells in Susac syndrome. MiXCR, applied by TCRdb to the immunoSEQ multiplex PCR reads, yields one record per CDR3 protein. The sample yields some 240,000 distinct CDR3 sequences, almost 97% seen once. Sequenced material: CD4+ T cells from PBMCs. These TCRs come from a human donor with Susac syndrome. The CDR3 runs from the conserved cysteine through the conserved F or W. Fields, in order: clone size, D gene, J gene, V gene, CDR3 protein, CDR3 DNA. D genes are given only for firm matches. Where a row states a size, it is once, few, many or the class of an expanded clone; other rows omit it.

size: once
D: .
J: TRBJ2-1
V: TRBV28
CDR3: CASSRGTASYNEQFF
DNA: TGTGCCAGCAGCCGCGGGACGGCTAGCTACAATGAGCAGTTCTTC

size: .
D: TRBD1
J: TRBJ2-5
V: TRBV29-1
CDR3: CSVRGQGGQETQYF
DNA: TGCAGCGTCCGCGGACAGGGGGGACAAGAGACCCAGTACTTC

size: .
D: .
J: TRBJ2-6
V: TRBV28
CDR3: CASSWRPAPNVLTF
DNA: TGTGCCAGCAGTTGGCGACCGGCCCCCAACGTCCTGACTTTC

size: .
D: .
J: TRBJ1-3
V: TRBV6-2/TRBV6-3
CDR3: CASSYRHRTSGNTIYF
DNA: TGTGCCAGCAGTTACAGGCACAGGACCTCTGGAAACACCATATATTTT

size: .
D: .
J: TRBJ2-3
V: TRBV24-1
CDR3: CATSDLVTGTQYF
DNA: TGTGCCACCAGTGATTTGGTCACGGGTACGCAGTATTTT

size: .
D: .
J: TRBJ1-1
V: TRBV18
CDR3: CASSPPSGYTEAFF
DNA: TGTGCCAGCTCACCACCGTCGGGTTACACTGAAGCTTTCTTT

size: .
D: .
J: TRBJ2-7
V: TRBV21-1
CDR3: CATTKNRDEQYF
DNA: TGTGCCACGACTAAGAACAGGGACGAGCAGTACTTC

size: .
D: .
J: TRBJ2-6
V: TRBV15
CDR3: CATSREISAGANVLTF
DNA: TGTGCCACCAGCAGAGAAATAAGTGCCGGGGCCAACGTCCTGACTTTC

size: .
D: .
J: TRBJ1-2
V: TRBV28
CDR3: CASMGAKRNGYTF
DNA: TGTGCCAGCATGGGGGCGAAGAGAAATGGCTACACCTTC

size: .
D: .
J: TRBJ2-7
V: TRBV29-1
CDR3: CSAQALADRSYEQYF
DNA: TGCAGCGCCCAGGCTTTGGCGGACCGGTCCTACGAGCAGTACTTC

size: .
D: .
J: TRBJ2-7
V: TRBV20-1
CDR3: CSARTESSYEQYF
DNA: TGCAGTGCCCGGACGGAAAGCTCCTACGAGCAGTACTTC

size: .
D: .
J: TRBJ2-1
V: TRBV29-1
CDR3: CSVHSPGEQFF
DNA: TGCAGCGTTCACAGCCCGGGTGAGCAGTTCTTC

size: .
D: TRBD2
J: TRBJ2-7
V: TRBV12-3/TRBV12-4
CDR3: CASSYGEGYEQYF
DNA: TGTGCCAGCAGTTATGGGGAGGGCTACGAGCAGTACTTC

size: once
D: .
J: TRBJ2-1
V: TRBV20-1
CDR3: CSARGSLLYNEQFF
DNA: TGCAGTGCTAGAGGGAGTTTACTCTACAATGAGCAGTTCTTC

size: once
D: TRBD2
J: TRBJ2-5
V: TRBV2
CDR3: CASTKSGIQETQYF
DNA: TGTGCCAGCACTAAAAGCGGGATTCAAGAGACCCAGTACTTC

size: .
D: .
J: TRBJ1-1
V: TRBV21-1
CDR3: CATKGGGDFEAFF
DNA: TGTGCCACAAAGGGAGGGGGGGACTTTGAAGCTTTCTTT

size: .
D: .
J: TRBJ2-1
V: TRBV30
CDR3: CAWSPNWGNEQFF
DNA: TGTGCCTGGAGTCCTAATTGGGGGAATGAGCAGTTCTTC

size: once
D: .
J: TRBJ2-3
V: TRBV2
CDR3: CAPGGTDTQYF
DNA: TGTGCCCCCGGCGGCACAGATACGCAGTATTTT

size: .
D: .
J: TRBJ1-2
V: TRBV19
CDR3: CASSIVSSGYGYTF
DNA: TGTGCCAGTAGTATTGTCTCTAGTGGCTATGGCTACACCTTC

size: .
D: .
J: TRBJ1-5
V: TRBV2
CDR3: CASSTGGISNQPQHF
DNA: TGTGCCAGCAGTACCGGGGGGATAAGCAATCAGCCCCAGCATTTT

size: .
D: .
J: TRBJ2-4
V: TRBV7-8
CDR3: CASSGTSIQYF
DNA: TGTGCCAGCAGCGGGACCTCCATTCAGTACTTC

size: .
D: TRBD2
J: TRBJ2-1
V: TRBV19
CDR3: CASSNNAGLVRAYNEQFF
DNA: TGTGCCAGTAGTAATAACGCGGGACTAGTTAGAGCCTACAATGAGCAGTTCTTC

size: .
D: .
J: TRBJ2-6
V: TRBV5-1
CDR3: CASSLAKSASGANVLTF
DNA: TGCGCCAGCAGCTTGGCCAAATCCGCCTCTGGGGCCAACGTCCTGACTTTC

size: .
D: TRBD1
J: TRBJ2-6
V: TRBV6-1
CDR3: CASRPGQTSSGANVLTF
DNA: TGTGCCAGCAGACCGGGACAGACGAGCTCTGGGGCCAACGTCCTGACTTTC

size: once
D: .
J: TRBJ2-3
V: TRBV25-1
CDR3: CASSPRTTFTDTQYF
DNA: TGTGCCAGCAGTCCCAGGACTACTTTCACAGATACGCAGTATTTT

size: .
D: TRBD2
J: TRBJ2-1
V: TRBV10-3
CDR3: CATREAGGSYNEQFF
DNA: TGTGCCACCAGAGAGGCGGGAGGCTCCTACAATGAGCAGTTCTTC

size: .
D: .
J: TRBJ2-1
V: TRBV24-1
CDR3: CATSDPAQGSYNEQFF
DNA: TGTGCCACCAGTGACCCGGCCCAGGGGTCCTACAATGAGCAGTTCTTC

size: .
D: TRBD1
J: TRBJ2-1
V: TRBV20-1
CDR3: CSARQGAGEQFF
DNA: TGCAGTGCCAGACAGGGGGCGGGTGAGCAGTTCTTC

size: .
D: TRBD1
J: TRBJ1-5
V: TRBV20-1
CDR3: CSAFTGDDQPQHF
DNA: TGCAGTGCATTTACAGGGGACGATCAGCCCCAGCATTTT

size: .
D: .
J: TRBJ2-2
V: TRBV9
CDR3: CASSVAGYTGELFF
DNA: TGTGCCAGCAGCGTAGCGGGGTACACCGGGGAGCTGTTTTTT

size: .
D: TRBD1
J: TRBJ2-7
V: TRBV20-1
CDR3: CSAPTPTGSYEQYF
DNA: TGCAGTGCACCGACCCCGACAGGGTCCTACGAGCAGTACTTC

size: .
D: .
J: TRBJ2-3
V: TRBV9
CDR3: CASSTRAESTDTQYF
DNA: TGTGCCAGCAGCACCCGGGCGGAAAGCACAGATACGCAGTATTTT

size: .
D: .
J: TRBJ1-5
V: TRBV20-1
CDR3: CSARDDTSNQPQHF
DNA: TGCAGTGCTAGGGATGACACCTCCAATCAGCCCCAGCATTTT

size: .
D: TRBD1
J: TRBJ2-7
V: TRBV29-1
CDR3: CSGGGQGLYEQYF
DNA: TGCAGCGGTGGGGGACAGGGCCTCTACGAGCAGTACTTC

size: once
D: .
J: TRBJ1-1
V: TRBV27
CDR3: CASTRQGGTEAFF
DNA: TGTGCCAGCACACGGCAGGGAGGCACTGAAGCTTTCTTT

size: .
D: TRBD2
J: TRBJ2-1
V: TRBV7-9
CDR3: CASSLSGTSGSGEQFF
DNA: TGTGCCAGCAGCTTATCCGGGACTAGCGGGAGCGGAGAGCAGTTCTTC

size: once
D: .
J: TRBJ2-3
V: TRBV10-2
CDR3: CASTAAGITDTQYF
DNA: TGCGCCAGCACTGCGGCAGGGATAACAGATACGCAGTATTTT

size: once
D: .
J: TRBJ1-2
V: TRBV7-6
CDR3: CASSLVEGGVYGYTF
DNA: TGTGCCAGCAGCTTAGTCGAGGGTGGCGTCTATGGCTACACCTTC

size: .
D: .
J: TRBJ2-5
V: TRBV20-1
CDR3: CSAKSPYQETQYF
DNA: TGCAGTGCTAAGTCCCCATACCAAGAGACCCAGTACTTC

size: .
D: .
J: TRBJ2-5
V: TRBV10-3
CDR3: CASGPYQETQYF
DNA: TGTGCCTCAGGACCTTACCAAGAGACCCAGTACTTC

size: .
D: .
J: TRBJ2-6
V: TRBV30
CDR3: CAWSTGANVLTF
DNA: TGTGCCTGGAGTACTGGGGCCAACGTCCTGACTTTC

size: .
D: .
J: TRBJ1-1
V: TRBV30
CDR3: CAWSLFNTEAFF
DNA: TGTGCCTGGAGTCTTTTTAACACTGAAGCTTTCTTT

size: .
D: .
J: TRBJ2-1
V: TRBV29-1
CDR3: CSVEYFFRDSYEQFF
DNA: TGCAGCGTTGAGTACTTCTTCCGGGACTCATATGAGCAGTTCTTC

size: .
D: TRBD2
J: TRBJ2-1
V: TRBV7-9
CDR3: CASSRGSGKSGEQFF
DNA: TGTGCCAGCAGCCGGGGGAGCGGGAAGAGCGGTGAGCAGTTCTTC

size: .
D: .
J: TRBJ2-2
V: TRBV7-9
CDR3: CASSSGRPGDGELFF
DNA: TGTGCCAGCAGCTCCGGCCGCCCAGGCGACGGGGAGCTGTTTTTT